These 29 T cell receptor beta chains were all obtained from the same sample, sequenced in a study of cytomegalovirus exposure and HLA in healthy donors. PCR primers comprised 60 Vbeta and 13 Jbeta primers. Profiling relied on immunoSEQ multiplex PCR, and the TCRdb table lists in-frame clones only, not all of them. In the table there are roughly 70,000 clones, just under 75% of which are singletons. Sequencing was performed on PBMCs. These TCRs come from a human donor in good health.

The count of this clone is one. This chain uses TRBV10-3 with TRBJ1-1; maybe TRBD1 (5 bases). Between the trimmed V and J ends, which lost 2 bases and 4 bases, there was a span of 11 bases. The CDR3 has 14 amino acids. Per germline, CDR1 ENHRY and CDR2 SYGVKD. The DNA for the CDR3 is TGTGCCATCAGTGAGGACAGTCAACGCACTGAAGCTTTCTTT. As protein: CAISEDSQRTEAFF.

The rearrangement uses TRBV9 and TRBJ2-2; D might be TRBD2 (5 bases). The V end lost 0 bases, the J end lost 4 bases, and 10 bases lay between the germline ends. The CDR3 spans 15 residues. CDR1 and CDR2 from the germline V gene are SGDLS and YYNGEE. The CDR3 sequence: CASSVAARATGELFF. As DNA, the CDR3 is TGTGCCAGCAGCGTAGCGGCGCGGGCCACCGGGGAGCTGTTTTTT. Looking up the rest from reference TRBV9 and TRBJ2-2 gives the full variable domain: DSGVTQTPKHLITATGQRVTLRCSPRSGDLSVYWYQQSLDQGLQFLIQYYNGEERAKGNILERFSAQQFPDLHSELNLSSLELGDSALYFCASSVAARATGELFFGEGSRLTVL.

This clone has just one count. V gene TRBV30 combines with J gene TRBJ2-5; TRBD1 matches at 7 bases. Trimming took 3 bases from V and 5 from J; bases not matched to a gene: 12. This CDR3 has 15 residues. The germline gives CDR1 GTSNPN, CDR2 SVGIG (reference sequence). The CDR3 DNA sequence: TGTGCCTGGAGCGTCGGACAGGCCCCGAGGGAGACCCAGTACTTC. Its protein is CAWSVGQAPRETQYF.

In DNA form, the CDR3 reads TGTGCCAGCAGTCGAAGTGGGACTAGCGGGCCGTGGCAGTTCTTC. Translated: CASSRSGTSGPWQFF. The V and J genes are TRBV6-1 and TRBJ2-1; TRBD2 matches 12 bases. CDR3 length: 15 amino acids. Germline CDR1 and CDR2: MNHNS and SASEGT. J was trimmed by 12 bases and V by 5 bases; bases with no gene match: 11.

This rearrangement joins TRBV29-1 to TRBJ2-1, with D tentatively TRBD1 (6 bases). From germline, CDR1 is SQVTM and CDR2 ANQGSEA. The CDR3 length is 14 residues. Trimming cost V 3 bases and J 0 bases, with 9 bases left between them. CDR3 sequence (DNA): TGCAGCGTTGACACAGGGAGCTCCTACAATGAGCAGTTCTTC. Amino acid sequence: CSVDTGSSYNEQFF.

This chain uses TRBV5-6 with TRBJ1-2; D gene ambiguous. V lost 4 bases, J lost 4 bases, and 14 bases lay in between. Germline lookup yields CDR1 SGHDT and CDR2 YYEEEE. This CDR3 contains 14 residues. CDR3 protein: CASSPGSSPYGYTF. The DNA of the CDR3 is TGTGCCAGCAGCCCGGGGTCCTCGCCCTATGGCTACACCTTC.

V and J are TRBV6-1 and TRBJ2-7, with 10 bases matching TRBD2. J gave up 1 base and V 3 bases, and 9 bases lay outside the gene matches. The CDR3 covers 17 residues. From germline, CDR1 is MNHNS and CDR2 SASEGT. The CDR3 DNA follows: TGTGCCAGCAGTGAGGAACCTAGCGGGGGATCTTCCTACGAGCAGTACTTC. Translating gives CASSEEPSGGSSYEQYF.

A word on this clone: A read error may produce the germline difference seen at one junction end. The chain is built from TRBV7-9 and TRBJ2-7; 7 bases are shared with TRBD1. This CDR3 has 18 residues. Germline V gives CDR1 SEHNR, CDR2 FQNEAQ (reference sequence). CDR3: CSSSLDRPGTVVSYEQYF. The CDR3, as DNA: TGTTCCAGCAGCTTAGACCGCCCGGGGACAGTGGTCTCCTACGAGCAGTACTTC.

This chain uses TRBV4-2 with TRBJ2-7; 12 bases are a match to TRBD2. CDR1 and CDR2 (germline): LGHNA, YNFKEQ. The J segment lost 11 bases and the V segment lost 5 bases, leaving 16 bases of the junction unmatched. The CDR3 consists of 16 residues. Written as DNA, the CDR3 is TGTGCCAGCAGCTTCACGGAGACTAGCGGGAGAGACTTCAAGTACTTC. It translates to CASSFTETSGRDFKYF.

V gene TRBV6-6 combines with J gene TRBJ1-4, with D perhaps matching TRBD1 (6 bases). Germline V gives CDR1 MNHNY, CDR2 SVGAGI (reference sequence). V gave up 7 bases and J gave up 5 bases, with 14 bases separating them. The length of the CDR3 is 14 residues. The DNA of the CDR3 is TGTGCCAGCATATCCGGGACACGGAATGAAAAACTGTTTTTT. Translation: CASISGTRNEKLFF.

The chain recombines TRBV6-5 with TRBJ2-3, with 9 bases lining up with TRBD2. The V gene's germline CDR1 is MNHEY and CDR2 SVGAGI. Trimming at V came to 5 bases and at J to 0 bases, leaving 0 bases not matched to a gene. CDR3 size: 14 residues. CDR3 nucleotide sequence: TGTGCCAGCAGTCTAGCGGGAAGCACAGATACGCAGTATTTT. The encoded protein is CASSLAGSTDTQYF.

This clone occurred a few times. The rearrangement links TRBV2 to TRBJ2-7; 12 bases are shared with TRBD1. The V gene end was trimmed by 4 bases and the J gene end by 5 bases; junction bases not matched to a gene: 12. CDR3 length equals 17 residues. Germline V gives CDR1 SNHLY, CDR2 FYNNEI. The CDR3 protein is CASSAHRPGQGADEQYF. DNA of the CDR3: TGTGCCAGCAGTGCCCATCGCCCGGGACAGGGGGCGGACGAGCAGTACTTC.

The V call is TRBV7-8, the J call TRBJ2-1, with D possibly TRBD2 on 6 matching bases. CDR1 is SGHVS, CDR2 FQNEAQ, per germline. The CDR3 runs to 16 residues. V lost 1 base and J lost 1, with 11 bases in between. The CDR3 sequence: CASSLGGGVSYNEQFF. The DNA for the CDR3 is TGTGCCAGCAGCTTAGGAGGAGGGGTGTCCTACAATGAGCAGTTCTTC.

The rearrangement joins TRBV15 to TRBJ2-7; 7 bases are a match to TRBD1. CDR1 and CDR2 (germline): LNHNV, YYDKDF (reference sequence). The CDR3 is made up of 13 amino acids. V gave up 3 bases and J gave up 4 bases; unmatched junction bases: 3. For the CDR3, the DNA is TGTGCCACCAGCAGTGGACAGGTATACGAGCAGTACTTC. Amino acids: CATSSGQVYEQYF.

This sequence joins TRBV28 and TRBJ2-1; D may be TRBD1 (6 bases). V was cut by 5 bases and J by 6 bases, with 11 bases left in between. The CDR3 spans 13 residues. CDR1 is MDHEN, CDR2 SYDVKM, per germline. The CDR3 DNA sequence: TGTGCCAGCAGTACAGGGTTAGGCAATGAGCAGTTCTTC. This sequence encodes CASSTGLGNEQFF.

The V gene is TRBV7-3, the J gene TRBJ2-2; the D gene is possibly TRBD1 (6 bases). The CDR3 runs to 15 residues. Trimming removed 5 bases at V and 3 bases at J, with 13 bases between. CDR1 and CDR2 (germline): SGHTA, FQGTGA. In DNA form, the CDR3 reads TGTGCCAGCAGCCCCTCGGACAGTTACACCGGGGAGCTGTTTTTT. This encodes CASSPSDSYTGELFF.

The chain joins TRBV5-6 to TRBJ2-5; tentatively, D is TRBD1 (5 bases). The DNA end lines up better with TRBJ2-7; the J call may be wrong. Germline CDR1 and CDR2: SGHDT and YYEEEE. The CDR3 length is 15 residues. The CDR3: CASSLLGQNYYEQYF. In DNA, the CDR3 is TGTGCCAGCAGCTTATTGGGGCAGAACTACTACGAGCAGTACTTC.

The gene calls are TRBV2 and TRBJ1-3; TRBD1 might be the D (6 bases). Trimming removed 6 bases from V and 0 bases from J, with 18 bases in between. There are 17 residues in the CDR3. The germline CDR1 and CDR2 sequences are SNHLY and FYNNEI. The CDR3: CASSETGRFNSGNTIYF. The CDR3 nucleotides read TGTGCCAGCAGCGAAACAGGGAGATTCAACTCTGGAAACACCATATATTTT.

The V and J genes are TRBV7-3 and TRBJ2-2, with 8 bases matching TRBD2. Per the germline V gene, CDR1 is SGHTA and CDR2 is FQGTGA. Unmatched junction bases numbered 2, after V lost 2 bases and J lost 6 bases. This CDR3 region has 14 residues. The CDR3 DNA follows: TGTGCCAGCAGCTTAGGCGGGAGGTCCGGGGAGCTGTTTTTT. Translation: CASSLGGRSGELFF.

This clone was seen a handful of times. This sequence joins TRBV25-1 and TRBJ2-2, with TRBD2 as a possible D gene (6 bases). Germline CDR1 and CDR2: MGHDK and SYGVNS. The CDR3 is 14 amino acids. V was clipped by 1 base and J by 5 bases, with 8 bases between them. The CDR3 DNA follows: TGTGCCAGCAGTGAATTTGGAGGGACCGGGGAGCTGTTTTTT. This codes for CASSEFGGTGELFF.

The chain recombines TRBV9 with TRBJ2-3; the match to TRBD2 covers 7 bases. Germline V gene lookup returns CDR1 SGDLS and CDR2 YYNGEE. Trimming at V came to 4 bases and at J to 6 bases, leaving 5 bases not matched to a gene. The CDR3 is made up of 13 amino acids. CDR3 sequence: CASSQGGSDTQYF. CDR3 coding DNA: TGTGCCAGCAGCCAGGGAGGGTCGGATACGCAGTATTTT.

The V and J genes are TRBV4-1 and TRBJ2-5; weak D call: TRBD1 (6 bases). V gave up 4 bases and J gave up 4 bases, with 16 bases separating them. The CDR3 has 15 residues. Germline-derived CDR1 and CDR2 are MGHRA and YSYEKL. The DNA for the CDR3 is TGCGCCAGCAGCCGGACGGTCCTAGGGGGAGAGACCCAGTACTTC. This gives the protein CASSRTVLGGETQYF.

The rearrangement links TRBV10-3 to TRBJ2-7, with 10 bases that match TRBD1. This CDR3 spans 12 amino acids. Germline V gives CDR1 ENHRY, CDR2 SYGVKD. After removal of 10 bases from V and 3 bases from J, the junction contained 3 bases not matched to a gene. CDR3 loop: CATGQGGYEQYF. In DNA form, the CDR3 reads TGTGCCACTGGACAGGGGGGCTACGAGCAGTACTTC.

In this sample, this clone is large. This CDR3 is also generated by other DNA sequences in the sample. The gene calls are TRBV30 and TRBJ1-1; a weak D match, TRBD1 (5 bases). Per germline, CDR1 GTSNPN and CDR2 SVGIG (reference sequence). The CDR3 length is 11 residues. Trimming shortened V by 5 bases and J by 8 bases, and 12 bases separated the two germline ends. This chain's CDR3 is CAWGTRREAFF. As DNA, the CDR3 is TGTGCCTGGGGGACTCGACGGGAAGCTTTCTTT. Full variable domain (missing parts from reference TRBV30 and TRBJ1-1): SQTIHQWPATLVQPVGSPLSLECTVEGTSNPNLYWYRQAAGRGLQLLFYSVGIGQISSEVPQNLSASRPQDRQFILSSKKLLLSDSGFYLCAWGTRREAFFGQGTRLTVV.

The chain combines TRBV2 with TRBJ2-7; TRBD2 might be the D (5 bases). The germline V gene encodes CDR1 SNHLY and CDR2 FYNNEI. There are 12 residues in the CDR3. Trimming took 4 bases from V and 5 from J, leaving 9 bases between them. The CDR3 bases are TGTGCCAGCAGTGGGGAGATCAACGAGCAGTACTTC. It encodes CASSGEINEQYF.

This rearrangement joins TRBV9 to TRBJ2-6; 7 nucleotides align to TRBD1. CDR1 SGDLS and CDR2 YYNGEE come from the germline V gene. With 0 bases clipped from V and 4 bases from J, the junction kept 13 bases outside the gene matches. This CDR3 region has 19 residues. CDR3 nucleotide sequence: TGTGCCAGCAGCGTAGCTGAGGGGAAGGGGGCGACGGGGGCCAACGTCCTGACTTTC. It codes for CASSVAEGKGATGANVLTF.

The J gene is TRBJ1-5, the V gene TRBV7-9; possibly TRBD1 for D (5 bases). From germline, CDR1 is SEHNR and CDR2 FQNEAQ (reference sequence). Trimming removed 11 bases from V and 2 bases from J, with 10 bases in between. The CDR3 consists of 12 residues. The CDR3, as DNA: TGTGCCGTGACGGGGGGCAATCAGCCCCAGCATTTT. Encoded protein: CAVTGGNQPQHF. The whole variable domain, remainder taken from reference TRBV7-9 and TRBJ1-5, is DTGVSQNPRHKITKRGQNVTFRCDPISEHNRLYWYRQTLGQGPEFLTYFQNEAQLEKSRLLSDRFSAERPKGSFSTLEIQRTEQGDSAMYLCAVTGGNQPQHFGDGTRLSIL.

This clone has a handful of counts. V is TRBV4-2 and J is TRBJ2-3; 11 bases agree with TRBD2. Germline assignment: CDR1 LGHNA and CDR2 YNFKEQ. With 4 bases clipped from V and 2 bases from J, the junction kept 5 bases outside the gene matches. The CDR3 spans 16 residues. The CDR3 is CASSPGTSGATDTQYF. The CDR3 bases are TGTGCCAGCAGCCCAGGGACTAGCGGCGCCACAGATACGCAGTATTTT.

This clone occurred a few times. V and J are TRBV5-5 and TRBJ2-5; D possibly corresponds to TRBD2 (8 bases). The V end was cut by 1 base, the J end by 4 bases, with 17 bases between. The CDR3 contains 16 residues. Germline V gene sequence: CDR1 SGHKS, CDR2 YYEKEE (reference sequence). The CDR3 protein is CASSLTTGGGRETQYF. Written as DNA, the CDR3 is TGTGCCAGCAGCTTGACAACGGGAGGGGGCCGAGAGACCCAGTACTTC. The full variable domain, in which reference TRBV5-5 and TRBJ2-5 provide the parts outside the CDR3, is DAGVTQSPTHLIKTRGQQVTLRCSPISGHKSVSWYQQVLGQGPQFIFQYYEKEERGRGNFPDRFSARQFPNYSSELNVNALLLGDSALYLCASSLTTGGGRETQYFGPGTRLLVL.